The present TCR beta chain was sequenced within a study of yellow fever vaccine responses in identical twins. A single record per CDR3 protein comes from TCRdb applying MiXCR to the RT-PCR reads. Among approximately 2,500 distinct CDR3 sequences listed, around four fifths were seen once. Germline loops: CDR1 MGHRA, CDR2 YSYEKL. The CDR3 is 14 residues long. Between the trimmed V and J ends, which lost 1 base and 10 bases, there was a span of 11 bases. This specimen consisted of T cells from blood (PBMCs), unsorted or a sorted subset (not recorded which), obtained before or after yellow fever vaccination (not recorded which). The V and J genes are TRBV4-1 and TRBJ1-6, with D maybe TRBD1 (5 bases). This receptor was obtained from a female donor who received the yellow fever vaccine. The CDR3 DNA reads TGCGCCAGCAGCCAAGGAGGGGACGCCTCACCCCTCCACTTT. Translation: CASSQGGDASPLHF.